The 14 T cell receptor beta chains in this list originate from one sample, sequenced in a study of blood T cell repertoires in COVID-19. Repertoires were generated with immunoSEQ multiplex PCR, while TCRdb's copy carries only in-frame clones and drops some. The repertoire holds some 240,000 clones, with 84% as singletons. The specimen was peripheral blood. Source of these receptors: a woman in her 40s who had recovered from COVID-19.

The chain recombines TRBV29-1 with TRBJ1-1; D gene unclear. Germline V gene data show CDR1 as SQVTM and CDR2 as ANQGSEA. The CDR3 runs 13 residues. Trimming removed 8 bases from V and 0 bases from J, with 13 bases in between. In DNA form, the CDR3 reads TGCAGCACCGAGGAGGTAATGAACACTGAAGCTTTCTTT. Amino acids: CSTEEVMNTEAFF.

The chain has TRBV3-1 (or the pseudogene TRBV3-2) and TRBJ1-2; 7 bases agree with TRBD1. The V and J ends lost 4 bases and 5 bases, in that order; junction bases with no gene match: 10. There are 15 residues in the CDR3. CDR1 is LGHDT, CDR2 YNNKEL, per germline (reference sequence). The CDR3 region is CASSPGQDRRYGYTF. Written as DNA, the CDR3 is TGTGCCAGCAGCCCCGGACAGGACCGGAGATATGGCTACACCTTC.

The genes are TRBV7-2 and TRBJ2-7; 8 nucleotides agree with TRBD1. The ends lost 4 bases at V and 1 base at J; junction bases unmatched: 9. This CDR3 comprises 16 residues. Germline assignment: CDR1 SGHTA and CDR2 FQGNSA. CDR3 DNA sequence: TGTGCCAGCAGCTACTCCGGGACAGGAATTTCCTACGAGCAGTACTTC. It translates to CASSYSGTGISYEQYF.

CDR3 in amino acids: CASRRQASYEQYF. CDR3 bases: TGTGCCAGCAGGCGACAGGCATCCTACGAGCAGTACTTC. V usage is TRBV3-1 (or the pseudogene TRBV3-2) and J usage is TRBJ2-7, with a tentative D call TRBD1 (6 bases). The CDR3 runs 13 residues. The V gene's germline CDR1 is LGHDT and CDR2 YNNKEL (reference sequence). The V end was cut by 6 bases, the J end by 1 base, with 10 bases between.

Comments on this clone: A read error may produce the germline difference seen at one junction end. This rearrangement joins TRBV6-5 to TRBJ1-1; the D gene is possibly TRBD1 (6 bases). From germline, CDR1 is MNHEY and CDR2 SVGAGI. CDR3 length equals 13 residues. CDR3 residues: CASSYSRDTEAFF. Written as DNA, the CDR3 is TGTGCCAGCAGTTACTCTAGGGACACCGAAGCTTTCTTT.

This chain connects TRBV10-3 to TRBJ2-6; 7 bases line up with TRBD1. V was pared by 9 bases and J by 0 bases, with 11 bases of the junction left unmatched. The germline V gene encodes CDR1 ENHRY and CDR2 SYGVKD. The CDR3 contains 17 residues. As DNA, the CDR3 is TGTGCCATACCCCGCGGACAGGAGAGCTCTGGGGCCAACGTCCTGACTTTC. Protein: CAIPRGQESSGANVLTF.

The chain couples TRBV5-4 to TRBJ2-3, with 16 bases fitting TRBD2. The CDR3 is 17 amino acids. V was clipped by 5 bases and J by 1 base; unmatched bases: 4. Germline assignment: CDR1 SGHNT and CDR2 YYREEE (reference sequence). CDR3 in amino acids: CASSAGLAGGGTDTQYF. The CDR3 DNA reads TGTGCCAGCAGTGCGGGACTAGCGGGGGGGGGCACAGATACGCAGTATTTT.

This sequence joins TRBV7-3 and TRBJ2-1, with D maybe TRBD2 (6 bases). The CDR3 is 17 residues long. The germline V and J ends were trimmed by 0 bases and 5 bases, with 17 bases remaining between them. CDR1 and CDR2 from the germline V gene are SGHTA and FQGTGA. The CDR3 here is CASSLTSALAPDNEQFF. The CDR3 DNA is TGTGCCAGCAGCTTAACGTCGGCCCTAGCGCCCGACAATGAGCAGTTCTTC.

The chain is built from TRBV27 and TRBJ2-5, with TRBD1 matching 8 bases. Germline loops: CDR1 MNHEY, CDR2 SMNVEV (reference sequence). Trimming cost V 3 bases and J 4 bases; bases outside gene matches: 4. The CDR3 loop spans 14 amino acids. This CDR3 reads CASSLSGTGETQYF. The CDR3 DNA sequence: TGTGCCAGCAGTTTGTCCGGGACAGGAGAGACCCAGTACTTC.

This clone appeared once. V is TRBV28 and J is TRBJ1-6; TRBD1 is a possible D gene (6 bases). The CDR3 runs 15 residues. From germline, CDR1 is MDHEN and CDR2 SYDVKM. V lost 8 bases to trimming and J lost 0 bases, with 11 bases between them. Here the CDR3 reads CASADRSSYNSPLHF. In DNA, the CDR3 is TGTGCCAGCGCTGACAGGAGCTCCTATAATTCACCCCTCCACTTT.

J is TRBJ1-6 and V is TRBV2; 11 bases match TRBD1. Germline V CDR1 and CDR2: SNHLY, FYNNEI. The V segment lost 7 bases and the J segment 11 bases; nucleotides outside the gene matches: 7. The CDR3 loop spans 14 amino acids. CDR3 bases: TGTGCCAGCAAACGGACAGGGGGCGAGGCACCCCTCCACTTT. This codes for CASKRTGGEAPLHF.

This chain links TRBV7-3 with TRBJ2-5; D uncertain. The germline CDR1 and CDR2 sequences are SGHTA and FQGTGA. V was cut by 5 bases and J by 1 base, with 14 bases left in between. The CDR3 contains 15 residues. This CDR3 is CASSPVDGPQETQYF. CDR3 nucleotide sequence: TGTGCCAGCAGCCCCGTAGATGGGCCCCAAGAGACCCAGTACTTC.

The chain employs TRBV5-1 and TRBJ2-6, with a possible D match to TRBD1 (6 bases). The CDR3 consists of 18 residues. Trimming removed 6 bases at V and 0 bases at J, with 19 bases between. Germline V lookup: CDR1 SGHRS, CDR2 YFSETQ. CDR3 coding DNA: TGCGCCAGCACCCCCGGTGGGGGCGTGAACTCTGGGGCCAACGTCCTGACTTTC. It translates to CASTPGGGVNSGANVLTF.

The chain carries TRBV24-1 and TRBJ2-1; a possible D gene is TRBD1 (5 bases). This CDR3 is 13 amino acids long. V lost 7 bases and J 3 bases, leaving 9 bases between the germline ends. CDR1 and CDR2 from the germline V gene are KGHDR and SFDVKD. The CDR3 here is CATSPGIYNEQFF. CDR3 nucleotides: TGTGCCACCAGCCCAGGGATCTACAATGAGCAGTTCTTC.